The 17 T cell receptor beta chains given below trace back to one sample, sequenced in a study of cytomegalovirus exposure and HLA in healthy donors. PCR was performed using 60 Vbeta and 13 Jbeta primers. Sequencing used immunoSEQ multiplex PCR; TCRdb keeps in-frame clones, though not all of them. The table lists under 200,000 clones, 84% of them singletons. Input material: PBMCs. The receptors shown here come from a young man in good health and CMV-seronegative.

The chain has TRBV29-1 and TRBJ2-5, with TRBD2 as a possible D gene (5 bases). The DNA matches TRBJ2-7 better at its end, which makes the J call doubtful. This CDR3 has 16 residues. From germline, CDR1 is SQVTM and CDR2 ANQGSEA. CDR3 protein: CSVPYPVEFDYGEQYF. CDR3 nucleotide sequence: TGCAGCGTTCCCTACCCCGTAGAATTCGACTACGGCGAGCAGTACTTC.

The CDR3 loop reads CASSKGLNIAGSTDNEQFF. The CDR3 DNA reads TGTGCCAGCAGCAAAGGCCTAAATATAGCGGGGAGTACAGACAATGAGCAGTTCTTC. The genes are TRBV21-1 and TRBJ2-1; the listed D gene, TRBD2, was not tested against the DNA. TRBV21-1 is deemed a pseudogene. The CDR3 length is 19 residues.

In this sample, this clone turned up once. This rearrangement joins TRBV19 to TRBJ2-1, with 9 bases lining up with TRBD1. The junction had 11 bases not matched to a gene; V was cut back by 7 bases and J by 4 bases. Germline-derived CDR1 and CDR2 are LNHDA and SQIVND (reference sequence). This CDR3 contains 16 residues. CDR3 coding DNA: TGTGCCAGTAAGGCCGGGACAGGGTTTTCTTACAATGAGCAGTTCTTC. Translating it yields CASKAGTGFSYNEQFF.

This chain joins TRBV5-1 and TRBJ2-2, with 13 bases matching TRBD2. V shed 3 bases and J 7 bases; nucleotides not matched to a gene: 12. Germline CDR1 and CDR2: SGHRS and YFSETQ. The CDR3 is made up of 18 amino acids. CDR3 in DNA: TGCGCCAGCAGCTCGAGCCTCGGGACTAGCGGGACGGGCGGGGAGCTGTTTTTT. Its protein is CASSSSLGTSGTGGELFF.

V gene TRBV5-1 combines with J gene TRBJ1-2; D is uncertain. Germline V lookup: CDR1 SGHRS, CDR2 YFSETQ. The ends were cut back, 1 base at V and 7 bases at J, with 14 bases in the middle. The CDR3 has 14 amino acids. The CDR3 region is CASSLPPGGGGYTF. Written as DNA, the CDR3 is TGCGCCAGCAGCTTGCCCCCCGGAGGAGGTGGCTACACCTTC.

The gene calls are TRBV28 and TRBJ2-1; TRBD2 matches 9 bases. Germline V gene sequence: CDR1 MDHEN, CDR2 SYDVKM. With V trimmed by 1 base and J by 10 bases, 11 bases remained unmatched. The CDR3 runs to 16 residues. For the CDR3, the DNA is TGTGCCAGCAGTTTATCCCTCAGTCTAGCGGGGAAAGAGCAGTTCTTC. Its translation is CASSLSLSLAGKEQFF. Supplemented by reference TRBV28 and TRBJ2-1, the full variable domain reads DVKVTQSSRYLVKRTGEKVFLECVQDMDHENMFWYRQDPGLGLRLIYFSYDVKMKEKGDIPEGYSVSREKKERFSLILESASTNQTSMYLCASSLSLSLAGKEQFFGPGTRLTVL.

The chain joins TRBV6-1 to TRBJ1-5, with D hard to call. V gave up 7 bases and J gave up 2 bases, with 6 bases separating them. Germline V gene data show CDR1 as MNHNS and CDR2 as SASEGT. The CDR3 loop spans 12 amino acids. The CDR3 DNA follows: TGTGCCAGCAAAACTGGCAATCAGCCCCAGCATTTT. This sequence encodes CASKTGNQPQHF.

The chain links TRBV27 to TRBJ2-1; D might be TRBD1 (6 bases). This CDR3 spans 15 amino acids. Trimming took 5 bases from V and 2 from J, leaving 13 bases between them. The germline CDR1 and CDR2 sequences are MNHEY and SMNVEV (reference sequence). The CDR3 here is CASSPRGGPYNEQFF. The CDR3 DNA follows: TGTGCCAGCAGTCCCCGAGGGGGACCCTACAATGAGCAGTTCTTC.

The chain links TRBV6-5 to TRBJ2-6; 7 nucleotides match TRBD1. Germline loops: CDR1 MNHEY, CDR2 SVGAGI. V lost 8 bases, J lost 2 bases, and 6 bases stayed unmatched. CDR3 size: 15 residues. CDR3 loop: CASAKTGTGANVLTF. CDR3 in DNA: TGTGCCAGCGCTAAGACAGGGACTGGGGCCAACGTCCTGACTTTC.

The chain recombines TRBV27 with TRBJ2-1; D might be TRBD1 (5 bases). The germline gives CDR1 MNHEY, CDR2 SMNVEV (reference sequence). The germline V and J ends were trimmed by 4 bases and 1 base, with 11 bases remaining between them. This CDR3 is built from 15 residues. CDR3 loop: CASSYRGSSYNEQFF. The CDR3 coding sequence is TGTGCCAGCAGTTATAGGGGCTCGTCCTACAATGAGCAGTTCTTC.

V and J are TRBV5-4 and TRBJ1-6; D is unresolved. Trimming took off 0 bases at V and 9 bases at J, with 4 bases between the two ends. This CDR3 has 12 amino acids. CDR1 and CDR2 from the germline V gene are SGHNT and YYREEE (reference sequence). In DNA form, the CDR3 reads TGTGCCAGCAGCTTGGACATTTCACCCCTCCACTTT. This codes for CASSLDISPLHF. Full variable domain (outside the CDR3, taken from reference TRBV5-4 and TRBJ1-6): ETGVTQSPTHLIKTRGQQVTLRCSSQSGHNTVSWYQQALGQGPQFIFQYYREEENGRGNFPPRFSGLQFPNYSSELNVNALELDDSALYLCASSLDISPLHFGNGTRLTVT.

This chain links TRBV7-9 with TRBJ1-2; D not certain. The germline V and J ends were trimmed by 3 bases and 6 bases, with 8 bases remaining between them. The CDR3 runs 12 residues. CDR1 is SEHNR, CDR2 FQNEAQ, per germline (reference sequence). CDR3 sequence: CASSFGLDGYTF. The CDR3 DNA follows: TGTGCCAGCAGCTTCGGACTCGATGGCTACACCTTC.

This chain uses TRBV14 with TRBJ2-1; TRBD2 matches at 14 bases. Losses at the gene ends were 4 bases for V and 2 bases for J; bases not matched to a gene: 13. Germline lookup yields CDR1 SGHDN and CDR2 FVKESK. The CDR3 runs to 20 residues. The CDR3 spells CASSPAGLAGVRATYNEQFF. The DNA of the CDR3 is TGTGCCAGCAGCCCCGCGGGACTAGCGGGGGTAAGGGCAACCTACAATGAGCAGTTCTTC.

This rearrangement joins TRBV5-6 to TRBJ1-1, with D uncertain. Trimming took off 0 bases at V and 6 bases at J, with 15 bases between the two ends. The germline V gene encodes CDR1 SGHDT and CDR2 YYEEEE. The CDR3 totals 15 residues. The CDR3 sequence: CASSLAPTVTAEAFF. CDR3 DNA sequence: TGTGCCAGCAGCTTGGCCCCTACGGTTACCGCTGAAGCTTTCTTT.

J is TRBJ2-7 and V is TRBV7-2, with 9 positions matching TRBD1. Per germline, CDR1 SGHTA and CDR2 FQGNSA. This CDR3 is built from 14 residues. V gave up 4 bases and J gave up 1 base; unmatched junction bases: 2. Written as DNA, the CDR3 is TGTGCCAGCAGCTCGGGACAGGGATCCTACGAGCAGTACTTC. As protein: CASSSGQGSYEQYF.

The gene calls are TRBV9 and TRBJ2-3; D possibly corresponds to TRBD2 (6 bases). V dropped 0 bases and J dropped 2 bases, with 10 bases sitting between them. The CDR3 is 15 amino acids. The germline V gene encodes CDR1 SGDLS and CDR2 YYNGEE. Here the CDR3 reads CASSVAGVDTDTQYF. CDR3 nucleotide sequence: TGTGCCAGCAGCGTAGCGGGAGTCGACACAGATACGCAGTATTTT. The entire variable domain, with the rest obtained from reference TRBV9 and TRBJ2-3, is as follows: DSGVTQTPKHLITATGQRVTLRCSPRSGDLSVYWYQQSLDQGLQFLIQYYNGEERAKGNILERFSAQQFPDLHSELNLSSLELGDSALYFCASSVAGVDTDTQYFGPGTRLTVL.

The V gene is TRBV28, the J gene TRBJ1-5; D call uncertain. Trimming took off 6 bases at V and 6 bases at J, with 12 bases between the two ends. The CDR3 contains 13 residues. CDR1 and CDR2 from the germline V gene are MDHEN and SYDVKM. The CDR3 loop reads CASRSPGVQPQHF. The CDR3 DNA sequence: TGTGCCAGCAGGTCCCCGGGAGTTCAGCCCCAGCATTTT.